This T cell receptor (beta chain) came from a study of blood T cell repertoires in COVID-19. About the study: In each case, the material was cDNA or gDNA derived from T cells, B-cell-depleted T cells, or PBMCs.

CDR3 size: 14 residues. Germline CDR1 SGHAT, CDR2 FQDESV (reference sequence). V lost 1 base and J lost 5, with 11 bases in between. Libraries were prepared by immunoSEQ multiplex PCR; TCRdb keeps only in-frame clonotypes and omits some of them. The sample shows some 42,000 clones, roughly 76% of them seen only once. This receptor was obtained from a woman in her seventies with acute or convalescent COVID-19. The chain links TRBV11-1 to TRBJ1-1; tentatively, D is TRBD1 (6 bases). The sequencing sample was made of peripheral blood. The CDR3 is CASSLGQGWTEAFF. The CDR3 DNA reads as TGTGCCAGCAGCTTAGGGCAGGGGTGGACTGAAGCTTTCTTT.